The rows below give T cell receptor beta chains drawn from one sample of a study of blood T cells in healthy people across ages. TCRdb reanalysed the 5' RACE reads using MiXCR and keeps one entry per CDR3 protein. The sample holds roughly 1.7 million distinct CDR3 sequences; almost 35% are singletons and the top ten take about 11%. The sequenced material came from blood. Receptors originate from a woman aged 25-40 years in good health. Both conserved end residues are part of each CDR3. A D gene is named only where the DNA matches it firmly. Only some rows state a clone size, as once, few, many or a class for expanded clones.

d_gene	v_gene	j_gene	abundance	CDR3aa	CDR3nt
.	TRBV5-1	TRBJ2-7	many	CASATDSYEQYF	TGCGCCAGCGCGACAGACAGTTACGAGCAGTACTTC
.	TRBV20-1	TRBJ1-4	.	CSAPLGSLDEKLFF	TGCAGTGCCCCCCTAGGGAGCCTTGATGAAAAACTGTTTTTT
TRBD1	TRBV7-8	TRBJ2-7	.	CASGNAGTGGEQYF	TGTGCCAGCGGTAACGCCGGGACAGGGGGGGAGCAGTACTTC
TRBD2	TRBV29-1	TRBJ2-3	many	CSASGRGTDTQYF	TGCAGCGCTAGCGGGAGGGGCACAGATACGCAGTATTTT
.	TRBV6-5	TRBJ2-3	.	CASTRGVSSYTQYF	TGTGCCAGCACCCGCGGGGTATCCTCCTATACGCAGTATTTT
TRBD1	TRBV27	TRBJ2-7	.	CASSQTGRQYF	TGTGCCAGCAGTCAGACAGGGAGACAGTACTTC
.	TRBV7-6	TRBJ2-3	few	CASSMAGRQDTQYF	TGTGCCAGCAGCATGGCAGGGCGTCAAGATACGCAGTATTTT
.	TRBV3-1	TRBJ2-5	many	CASSRTETQYF	TGTGCCAGCAGCCGAACGGAGACCCAGTACTTC
TRBD1	TRBV2	TRBJ2-3	once	CASSDPRQGSADTQYF	TGTGCCAGCAGTGACCCACGACAGGGGAGTGCAGATACGCAGTATTTT
TRBD1	TRBV20-1	TRBJ2-7	.	CSAKSGQGTSYEQYF	TGCAGTGCTAAAAGCGGACAGGGGACCTCCTACGAGCAGTACTTC
TRBD1	TRBV5-1	TRBJ2-5	.	CASSPGTGVGLGETQYF	TGCGCCAGCAGCCCAGGGACAGGAGTGGGGTTAGGGGAGACCCAGTACTTC
TRBD1	TRBV12-3/TRBV12-4	TRBJ2-1	few	CASSLGQRQYNEQFF	TGTGCCAGCAGTTTGGGACAGCGGCAATACAATGAGCAGTTCTTC
TRBD2	TRBV29-1	TRBJ2-5	few	CSAYTLGTSGRETQYF	TGCAGCGCCTATACCCTGGGGACTAGCGGGAGAGAGACCCAGTACTTC
TRBD1	TRBV5-6	TRBJ2-5	.	CASSLTGKGLGQETQYF	TGTGCCAGCAGTTTGACAGGGAAGGGTCTGGGGCAAGAGACCCAGTACTTC
TRBD2	TRBV6-1	TRBJ2-1	.	CASSEELARAYNEQFF	TGTGCCAGCAGTGAGGAACTAGCGAGGGCCTACAATGAGCAGTTCTTC
.	TRBV20-1	TRBJ1-5	few	CSARSGPQPQHF	TGCAGTGCTAGGTCAGGGCCTCAGCCCCAGCATTTT
.	TRBV18	TRBJ1-2	few	CASSQRTGGGYTF	TGTGCCAGCTCACAGAGAACAGGTGGCGGCTACACCTTC
TRBD2	TRBV7-3	TRBJ2-2	.	CASSLGTNMNTGELFF	TGTGCCAGCAGCTTAGGGACTAACATGAACACCGGGGAGCTGTTTTTT
.	TRBV9	TRBJ2-4	.	CASSIVSGKNIRYF	TGTGCCAGCAGCATAGTTAGCGGCAAAAACATTCGGTACTTC
.	TRBV9	TRBJ1-4	.	CASSPGVQVQEKLFF	TGTGCCAGCAGCCCCGGCGTACAGGTTCAAGAAAAACTGTTTTTT
.	TRBV20-1	TRBJ2-7	.	CSASHSPTAPPYEQYF	TGCAGTGCTAGTCATTCCCCGACAGCCCCGCCCTACGAGCAGTACTTC
.	TRBV2	TRBJ2-1	few	CASSAQGYTQQFF	TGTGCCAGCAGTGCTCAGGGATATACTCAGCAGTTCTTC
TRBD2	TRBV28	TRBJ2-7	few	CASSPGGPVSVEQYF	TGTGCCAGCAGCCCGGGAGGGCCAGTGTCGGTCGAGCAGTACTTC
.	TRBV27	TRBJ2-1	.	CASSRGPKYNEQFF	TGTGCCAGCAGTCGGGGGCCAAAATACAATGAGCAGTTCTTC
.	TRBV7-3	TRBJ2-1	.	CASSLKGRSNEQFF	TGTGCCAGCAGCTTAAAGGGTCGATCCAATGAGCAGTTCTTC
.	TRBV27	TRBJ2-3	.	CASRGGDRTKREIDTQYF	TGTGCCAGCCGCGGGGGGGACAGGACTAAGCGGGAGATAGATACGCAGTATTTT
.	TRBV20-1	TRBJ2-5	few	CSARDFPGRETQYF	TGCAGTGCTAGAGATTTTCCCGGGCGGGAGACCCAGTACTTC
.	TRBV11-1	TRBJ2-7	.	CASSLGVSWEQYF	TGTGCCAGCAGCTTAGGTGTCTCTTGGGAGCAGTACTTC
.	TRBV28	TRBJ2-1	few	CASSYGGHNEQFF	TGTGCCAGCAGTTACGGGGGCCACAATGAGCAGTTCTTC
.	TRBV9	TRBJ2-7	many	CASSVEGSSGDEQYF	TGTGCCAGCAGCGTAGAAGGTTCGTCGGGGGACGAGCAGTACTTC
.	TRBV20-1	TRBJ1-4	.	CSARGIGEKLFF	TGCAGTGCTAGAGGGATAGGTGAAAAACTGTTTTTT
.	TRBV6-2/TRBV6-3	TRBJ2-7	.	CASSSETGGGLAVSYEQYF	TGTGCCAGCAGTTCGGAGACAGGGGGCGGACTAGCGGTCTCCTACGAGCAGTACTTC
.	TRBV4-1	TRBJ1-2	few	CASSQVQGPYGYTF	TGCGCCAGCAGCCAGGTACAGGGCCCCTATGGCTACACCTTC
TRBD2	TRBV3-1	TRBJ2-2	.	CASSQDGLGTSWSGELFF	TGTGCCAGCAGCCAAGATGGCCTAGGGACTAGTTGGTCCGGGGAGCTGTTTTTT
TRBD2	TRBV20-1	TRBJ2-1	.	CSVKEGGPANEQFF	TGCAGTGTCAAAGAGGGAGGGCCGGCGAATGAGCAGTTCTTC
.	TRBV7-9	TRBJ1-2	.	CASRLDRNYGYTF	TGTGCCAGCAGATTGGACAGAAACTATGGCTACACCTTC
.	TRBV21-1	TRBJ2-7	.	CASSKDPGYEQYF	TGTGCCAGCAGCAAAGACCCGGGCTACGAGCAGTACTTC